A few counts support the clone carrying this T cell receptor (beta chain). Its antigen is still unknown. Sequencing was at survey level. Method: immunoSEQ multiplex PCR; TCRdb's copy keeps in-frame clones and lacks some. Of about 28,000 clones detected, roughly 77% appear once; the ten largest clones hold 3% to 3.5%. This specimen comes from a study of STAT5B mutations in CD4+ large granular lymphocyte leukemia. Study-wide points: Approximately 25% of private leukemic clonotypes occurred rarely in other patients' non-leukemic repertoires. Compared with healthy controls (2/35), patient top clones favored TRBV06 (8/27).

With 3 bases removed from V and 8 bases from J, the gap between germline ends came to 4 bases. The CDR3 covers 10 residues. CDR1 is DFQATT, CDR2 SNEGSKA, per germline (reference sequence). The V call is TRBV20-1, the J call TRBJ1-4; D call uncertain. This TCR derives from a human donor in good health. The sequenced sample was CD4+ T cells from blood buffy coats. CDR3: CSASGEKLFF. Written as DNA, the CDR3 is TGCAGTGCTAGCGGAGAAAAACTGTTTTTT.